This entry concerns a single T cell receptor beta chain. Its antigen is unidentified. The CDR3 length is 15 residues. Trimming removed 4 bases from V and 4 bases from J; junction bases left unmatched: 2. Per the germline V gene, CDR1 is LGHNA and CDR2 is YSLEER. The sample belongs to a study of cytomegalovirus exposure and HLA in healthy donors. Study as a whole: Inside one of the first data releases sat tens of millions of unique TCRs taken from HLA-typed donors.

General study points: Segments of the TCR beta V type were, in most cases, productive about 90% or about 30% of the time in an earlier analysis.

Primers: 60 Vbeta forward and 13 Jbeta reverse. Sequencing used immunoSEQ multiplex PCR; TCRdb keeps in-frame clones, though not all of them. Of approximately 200,000 clones listed, 65% to 80% are singletons. The sequenced sample consisted of PBMCs. This chain joins TRBV4-3 and TRBJ2-3, with 13 bases identical to TRBD2. This TCR was recovered from a woman aged 25 to 39 in good health and CMV-seropositive. CDR3 coding DNA: TGCGCCAGCAGCCGGACTAGCGGGAGTGCAGATACGCAGTATTTT. Encoded protein: CASSRTSGSADTQYF.